This TCR beta chain was profiled in a study of OX40 agonist ivuxolimab in advanced cancers. Findings of the study overall: Clonal expansion by week 6 occurred in CD4+ and CD8+ blood T cells (at 0.1 to 3.0 mg/kg).

The germline V gene encodes CDR1 MGHDK and CDR2 SYGVNS. This CDR3 comprises 11 residues. Trimming removed 3 bases from V and 9 bases from J, with 8 bases in between. Comments on this clone: No antigen is known for it.

The protocol was immunoSEQ multiplex PCR, while the TCRdb copy is restricted to in-frame clones and leaves out a portion. The sample lists about 70,000 clones; around 88% were seen once. J is TRBJ2-5 and V is TRBV25-1; no firm D call. The material sequenced was CD4+ or CD8+ T cells sorted from blood, taken in a trial of the OX40 agonist ivuxolimab. The clonotype was recovered from an adult with an advanced solid tumor such as melanoma, head and neck, liver or kidney cancer. CDR3 DNA: TGTGCCAGCAGTGAGATCGGGCCCCAGTACTTC. Translated, it gives CASSEIGPQYF.